Shown below are 2 T cell receptor beta chains from a single sample sequenced in a study of T cell changes during pregnancy in multiple sclerosis (dated by TCRdb to between 2018 and 2021). Library construction relied on the immunoSEQ multiplex PCR assay. As stored in TCRdb, this immuneACCESS dataset retains in-frame rearrangements with V and J assigned. A fraction of the clones does not appear; measured against another copy, unresolved V genes explain less than half of the discrepancy, and the remainder lacks a known reason. The sample includes around 67,000 clones, with approximately 92% observed a single time. About 2.3% of the sample is taken by the ten largest. The sequencing used peripheral blood, collected in the first trimester of pregnancy. The origin of the receptors is a female donor with multiple sclerosis, enrolled in a pregnancy study.

This clone occurred once. This chain connects TRBV6-1 to TRBJ2-5; D might be TRBD1 (5 bases). The J call is uncertain, as TRBJ2-7 better fits the DNA end. From germline, CDR1 is MNHNS and CDR2 SASEGT. The CDR3 is made up of 15 amino acids. Here the CDR3 reads CASSENAGLGYEQYF. In DNA, the CDR3 is TGTGCCAGCAGTGAAAATGCAGGGTTGGGGTACGAGCAGTACTTC.

The chain joins TRBV11-3 to TRBJ2-1, with a weak D call TRBD1 (6 bases). This CDR3 is 16 amino acids long. V dropped 1 base and J dropped 2 bases, with 12 bases sitting between them. The germline V gene has CDR1 SGHNT and CDR2 YENEEA. The CDR3 DNA follows: TGTGCCAGCAGCTTAGGTACAGGGAGTACCTACAATGAGCAGTTCTTC. As protein: CASSLGTGSTYNEQFF.